The rows below give T cell receptor beta chains drawn from one sample of a study of beta chain features in type 1 diabetes. Method: immunoSEQ multiplex PCR; TCRdb's copy keeps in-frame clones and lacks some. The repertoire holds about 26,000 clones, with 49% as singletons. The sequenced material came from stem cell memory CD4+ T cells from blood. These receptors originate from a man under 40 with type 1 diabetes. Both conserved end residues are part of each CDR3. D genes are given only for firm matches. Some rows mark clone size as missing; the rest say once, few, many or name a class of expanded clone.

D: TRBD2
size: .
V: TRBV5-1
J: TRBJ2-5
DNA: TGCGCCAGCAGCTTTACTAGCGGGCAAGAGACCCAGTACTTC
CDR3: CASSFTSGQETQYF

D: .
size: few
V: TRBV18
J: TRBJ2-5
DNA: TGTGCCAGCTCACCACCCTCCCAAGAGACCCAGTACTTC
CDR3: CASSPPSQETQYF

D: .
size: .
V: TRBV2
J: TRBJ2-5
DNA: TGTGCCAGCACCCCCATCAGGGAGACCCAGTACTTC
CDR3: CASTPIRETQYF

D: .
size: .
V: TRBV5-4
J: TRBJ1-1
DNA: TGTGCCAGCAGCTTGGCCGGGGGGGAGGGCACTGAAGCTTTCTTT
CDR3: CASSLAGGEGTEAFF

D: .
size: .
V: TRBV11-1
J: TRBJ1-2
DNA: TGTGCCAGCAGCCCCTGGACAGTTAACTATGGCTACACCTTC
CDR3: CASSPWTVNYGYTF

D: TRBD2
size: .
V: TRBV5-1
J: TRBJ2-1
DNA: TGCGCCAGCAGCCCGGGTTCGCGGGGGAACTACAATGAGCAGTTCTTC
CDR3: CASSPGSRGNYNEQFF

D: .
size: .
V: TRBV29-1
J: TRBJ2-5
DNA: TGCAGCGTTGCCCGAGCGCGCGCGTACCAAGAGACCCAGTACTTC
CDR3: CSVARARAYQETQYF

D: .
size: few
V: TRBV28
J: TRBJ2-7
DNA: TGTGCCAGCAAGAGCTACGAGCAGTACTTC
CDR3: CASKSYEQYF

D: TRBD1
size: .
V: TRBV5-1
J: TRBJ1-2
DNA: TGCGCCAGTAGACAGGGGGATAAAGGCTACACCTTC
CDR3: CASRQGDKGYTF

D: .
size: .
V: TRBV5-1
J: TRBJ2-2
DNA: TGCGCCAGCAGCTTGGACAGACTACGTGACTTGACCGGGGAGCTGTTTTTT
CDR3: CASSLDRLRDLTGELFF

D: TRBD2
size: few
V: TRBV10-3
J: TRBJ2-1
DNA: TGTGCCATCATGGGACTAGCGGGCGGAAACAATGAGCAGTTCTTC
CDR3: CAIMGLAGGNNEQFF

D: TRBD1
size: .
V: TRBV5-1
J: TRBJ2-7
DNA: TGCGCCAGCAGCCCGCGACAGGGGGCATCGTACGAGCAGTACTTC
CDR3: CASSPRQGASYEQYF

D: .
size: .
V: TRBV11-2
J: TRBJ1-6
DNA: TGTGCCAGCAGTATTTCGAATTCACCCCTCCACTTT
CDR3: CASSISNSPLHF

D: .
size: .
V: TRBV5-4
J: TRBJ2-3
DNA: TGTGCCAGCAGCCTAGGGGGTGGAACAGATACGCAGTATTTT
CDR3: CASSLGGGTDTQYF

D: .
size: .
V: TRBV19
J: TRBJ1-5
DNA: TGTGCCAGTAGTATAGGGGCAGGGTTCGGCAATCAGCCCCAGCATTTT
CDR3: CASSIGAGFGNQPQHF

D: TRBD1
size: .
V: TRBV19
J: TRBJ1-1
DNA: TGTGCCTCCTCCCCCCGGACAGGGGAAGGCACTGAAGCTTTCTTT
CDR3: CASSPRTGEGTEAFF

D: .
size: .
V: TRBV11-2
J: TRBJ2-3
DNA: TGTGCCAGCAGCTTGGCGGGGCGTGGGAGAGTCGCAGATACGCAGTATTTT
CDR3: CASSLAGRGRVADTQYF

D: .
size: .
V: TRBV11-2
J: TRBJ2-5
DNA: TGTGCCAGCAGCCCTTACCGGGACCCGGGTGGAGGGATCCAGTACTTC
CDR3: CASSPYRDPGGGIQYF

D: TRBD2
size: .
V: TRBV27
J: TRBJ2-3
DNA: TGTGCCAGCAGTGTCAGCGGGGGCCCAGAGCGGACGCAGTATTTT
CDR3: CASSVSGGPERTQYF

D: .
size: few
V: TRBV6-1
J: TRBJ1-3
DNA: TGTGCCAGCAGTGACGGGGTGGCCTCTGGAAACACCATATATTTT
CDR3: CASSDGVASGNTIYF

D: .
size: .
V: TRBV7-9
J: TRBJ1-2
DNA: TGTGCCAGCAGCTCCCCGTTGGGCGGCTACACCTTC
CDR3: CASSSPLGGYTF

D: TRBD1
size: few
V: TRBV7-2
J: TRBJ2-5
DNA: TGTGCCAGCAGCCGACGAGGGACAGACCCAGAGACCCAGTACTTC
CDR3: CASSRRGTDPETQYF

D: TRBD1
size: .
V: TRBV6-1
J: TRBJ2-3
DNA: TGTGCCAGCAGCCCGGGACAGGGGGCAGCAGATACGCAGTATTTT
CDR3: CASSPGQGAADTQYF

D: TRBD2
size: few
V: TRBV19
J: TRBJ2-2
DNA: TGTGCCAGTCTGAGGGAGGGCCGATCGTTCACCGGGGAGCTGTTTTTT
CDR3: CASLREGRSFTGELFF

D: .
size: few
V: TRBV5-4
J: TRBJ1-1
DNA: TGTGCCAGCAGTCAGGACGGGGGGCTGAGAGCTTTCTTT
CDR3: CASSQDGGLRAFF

D: TRBD1
size: .
V: TRBV5-1
J: TRBJ2-7
DNA: TGCGCCAGCAGCGATCCGGGACAGGGCCCCTACGAGCAGTACTTC
CDR3: CASSDPGQGPYEQYF

D: .
size: .
V: TRBV30
J: TRBJ1-2
DNA: TGTGCCTGGGCCCCGGGTCCCTATGGCTACACCTTC
CDR3: CAWAPGPYGYTF

D: TRBD2
size: .
V: TRBV10-2
J: TRBJ2-2
DNA: TGCGCCAGCCGCCTCGGACTAGCGGGATCCACCGGGGAGCTGTTTTTT
CDR3: CASRLGLAGSTGELFF

D: .
size: .
V: TRBV7-2
J: TRBJ2-6
DNA: TGTGCCAGCAGCTTAACCCGGGATGCTGGGGCCAACGTCCTGACTTTC
CDR3: CASSLTRDAGANVLTF

D: TRBD2
size: once
V: TRBV2
J: TRBJ2-7
DNA: TGTGCCAGCAGTGTGGGACTATACTCCTACGAGCAGTACTTC
CDR3: CASSVGLYSYEQYF

D: TRBD2
size: .
V: TRBV2
J: TRBJ2-3
DNA: TGTGCCAGCAGTGTGCTAGCGGGAGGACTCGCAGATACGCAGTATTTT
CDR3: CASSVLAGGLADTQYF

D: .
size: few
V: TRBV13
J: TRBJ2-5
DNA: TGTGCCAGCAGCTTAGTGACGGGGGGCGGAGAGACCCAGTACTTC
CDR3: CASSLVTGGGETQYF

D: .
size: .
V: TRBV19
J: TRBJ2-7
DNA: TGTGCCAGTAGTCAACAGAGGCAGGGGGGTAACTACGAGCAGTACTTC
CDR3: CASSQQRQGGNYEQYF

D: .
size: .
V: TRBV7-9
J: TRBJ1-3
DNA: TGTGCCAGCAGCTTAGGGCACTCTGGAAACACCATATATTTT
CDR3: CASSLGHSGNTIYF

D: TRBD1
size: .
V: TRBV5-5
J: TRBJ1-5
DNA: TGTGCCAGCAGCTTGGTGGTGACAGGGATTTATGATCAGCCCCAGCATTTT
CDR3: CASSLVVTGIYDQPQHF

D: TRBD1
size: .
V: TRBV5-1
J: TRBJ1-1
DNA: TGCGCCAGCAGCTTGAACGTGCAGGGGGCTGAAGCTTTCTTT
CDR3: CASSLNVQGAEAFF

D: TRBD1
size: .
V: TRBV29-1
J: TRBJ1-5
DNA: TGCAGCGTTGCTTGGGGGACAGGGAACCATCAGCCCCAGCATTTT
CDR3: CSVAWGTGNHQPQHF

D: .
size: .
V: TRBV2
J: TRBJ1-2
DNA: TGTGCCAGCATGGGAACAGGGTCTAACTATGGCTACACCTTC
CDR3: CASMGTGSNYGYTF

D: TRBD1
size: .
V: TRBV29-1
J: TRBJ2-2
DNA: TGCAGCGTTTCCATCAGGGGGACAGGGGCCGGGGAGCTGTTTTTT
CDR3: CSVSIRGTGAGELFF